This T cell receptor beta chain was identified in a study of T cells after yellow fever vaccination. Study summary: Low-cell-number fractions were prepared with SMART-Seq v4 Ultra Low Input. Study-wide results and caveats: Subsequent to the booster, the majority of primary-vaccination clones reappeared (less than 97% CD4, 70% to 90% CD8). Contaminating bulk clonotypes could be abundant in FACS-sorted repertoires.

Using its own MiXCR run on the 5' RACE reads, TCRdb lists one record per CDR3 protein. The sample lists about 260,000 distinct CDR3 sequences, roughly 5% occurring once. Germline CDR1 reads SGDLS; CDR2 reads YYNGEE. V lost 6 bases and J 2 bases, leaving 14 bases between the germline ends. The CDR3 spans 15 residues. This clonotype has just a few counts. Its antigen is not known. The clonotype comes from a young man who received the YFV17D yellow fever vaccine. This chain connects TRBV9 to TRBJ2-2; no firm D call. The specimen was CD4+ T cells sorted from PBMCs, collected on the day of the yellow fever booster vaccination. CDR3 loop: CASTEKWGNTGELFF. The CDR3 DNA reads as TGTGCCAGCACGGAGAAATGGGGAAACACCGGGGAGCTGTTTTTT.